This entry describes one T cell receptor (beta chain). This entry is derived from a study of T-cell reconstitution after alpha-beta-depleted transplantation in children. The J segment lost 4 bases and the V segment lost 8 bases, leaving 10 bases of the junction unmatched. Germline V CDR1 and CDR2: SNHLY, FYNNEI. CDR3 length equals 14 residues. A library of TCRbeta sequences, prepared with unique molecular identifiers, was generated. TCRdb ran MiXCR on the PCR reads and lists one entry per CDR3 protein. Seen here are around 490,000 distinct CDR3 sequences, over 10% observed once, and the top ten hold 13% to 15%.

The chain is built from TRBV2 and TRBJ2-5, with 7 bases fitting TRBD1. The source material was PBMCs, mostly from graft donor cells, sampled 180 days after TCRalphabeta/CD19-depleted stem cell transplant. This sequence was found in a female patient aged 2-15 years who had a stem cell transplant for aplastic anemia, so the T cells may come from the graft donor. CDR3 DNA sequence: TGTGCCAGCTTCGGGGTAGGGGGCGCAGAGACCCAGTACTTC. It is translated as CASFGVGGAETQYF.